These T cell receptor beta chains were read from a single sample in a study of regulatory T cells in long-lasting Graves disease. One entry per CDR3 protein results from TCRdb running MiXCR on the multiplex PCR reads. The repertoire consists of 390,000 or so distinct CDR3 sequences, with 12% occurring once and the leading ten covering 18%. These same records also appear under a second study, on T cells in Graves' hyperthyroidism and ophthalmopathy.

The sequenced sample was peripheral blood mononuclear cells (PBMCs), obtained at new diagnosis, from a patient treated with antithyroid drugs. The receptor set was obtained from a young woman with Graves disease. Both conserved end residues are part of each CDR3. Each record gives: J gene, V gene, D gene, clone size, CDR3 DNA, CDR3 protein. D genes are given only for firm matches. Clone size is given for some rows only: seen once, a few or many times, or a class if the clone is expanded.

TRBJ2-1,TRBV28,.,many,TGTGCCAGCAGTCCCAACCCCCTAGGCCTCCATCCCAATGAGCAGTTCTTC,CASSPNPLGLHPNEQFF
TRBJ2-1,TRBV13,TRBD2,many,TGTGCCAGCAGCACCGGGACTAGCGCTGAGCAGTTCTTC,CASSTGTSAEQFF
TRBJ1-1,TRBV3-1,.,many,TGTGCCAGCAGCCAAGGTATGCTCTCCCGGAGAGCCATGAACACTGAAGCTTTCTTT,CASSQGMLSRRAMNTEAFF
TRBJ2-1,TRBV11-2,.,many,TGTGCCAGCAGCCTTTTTGTGCGTTCCGAGAATGAGCAGTTCTTC,CASSLFVRSENEQFF
TRBJ2-1,TRBV7-2,TRBD2,many,TGTGCCAGCAGCCAAGCGGGGCCCGCCTACAATGAGCAGTTCTTC,CASSQAGPAYNEQFF
TRBJ1-1,TRBV29-1,.,many,TGCAGCGTAGATGACGCTTTCAACACTGAAGCTTTCTTT,CSVDDAFNTEAFF
TRBJ2-5,TRBV29-1,TRBD1,.,TGCAGCGTTAGGACAGGGAGGGAGACCCAGTACTTC,CSVRTGRETQYF
TRBJ2-7,TRBV7-8,.,.,TGTGCCAGCAGACCCGGTAGGGGGAGGTCCTACGAGCAGTACTTC,CASRPGRGRSYEQYF
TRBJ2-1,TRBV19,.,.,TGTGCCAGTAGTATTAGGGGGGACTACAATGAGCAGTTCTTC,CASSIRGDYNEQFF
TRBJ1-2,TRBV20-1,.,.,TGCAGTGCTAGACCTTGGACAGTGACTTATGGCTACACCTTC,CSARPWTVTYGYTF
TRBJ2-1,TRBV2,TRBD2,few,TGTGCCAGCAGTCCAACTAGCGGGGTCAATGAGCAGTTCTTC,CASSPTSGVNEQFF
TRBJ2-1,TRBV19,.,once,TGTGCCAGTAGTTCCGCCGGTCGACTACATTACAATGAGCAGTTCTTC,CASSSAGRLHYNEQFF
TRBJ1-5,TRBV4-3,TRBD1,.,TGCGCCAGCAGCCAAAACAGGGGGCAAGGTCAGCCCCAGCATTTT,CASSQNRGQGQPQHF
TRBJ2-1,TRBV5-1,TRBD2,few,TGCGCCAGCAGCGATGCCGGGACTACTCAGATTGAGCAGTTCTTC,CASSDAGTTQIEQFF
TRBJ2-3,TRBV11-2,TRBD2,many,TGTGCCAGCAGCTCCGTAAGCGGGGGGATCACAGATACGCAGTATTTT,CASSSVSGGITDTQYF
TRBJ2-4,TRBV2,.,many,TGTGCCAGCAGTGAGCGGCGTCTACTGCTAGCCAAAAACATTCAGTACTTC,CASSERRLLLAKNIQYF
TRBJ2-1,TRBV29-1,TRBD2,many,TGCAGCGTTGAAGATGAATGGCTAGCGGACAATGAGCAGTTCTTC,CSVEDEWLADNEQFF
TRBJ1-1,TRBV27,.,many,TGCGCCAGCAGCTTGTTAGGAGGGAACACTGAAGCTTTCTTT,CASSLLGGNTEAFF
TRBJ2-6,TRBV28,.,few,TGTGCCAGCAGTTTTTCGGGTAACGGGGCCAACGTCCTGACTTTC,CASSFSGNGANVLTF
TRBJ1-1,TRBV5-1,.,few,TGCGCCAGCAGCTCCAGGGGTCCACCACGCGAAGCTTTCTTT,CASSSRGPPREAFF
TRBJ2-1,TRBV24-1,.,few,TGTGCCACCAGTGACGGACTTAGCTCCTACAATGAGCAGTTCTTC,CATSDGLSSYNEQFF
TRBJ2-1,TRBV18,.,many,TGTGCCAGCTCACCACCCACAGGACAGTCCCCCGAGCAGTTCTTC,CASSPPTGQSPEQFF
TRBJ1-5,TRBV15,.,many,TGTGCCAGCTCCTCGCCACCTTTAAGGCAGCCCCAGCATTTT,CASSSPPLRQPQHF
TRBJ1-2,TRBV6-1,.,many,TGTGCCAGCAGTGACGATGACAGCTATGGCTACACCTTC,CASSDDDSYGYTF
TRBJ2-5,TRBV6-2/TRBV6-3,.,many,TGTGCCAGCAGTTACTCGAGGGGCTTTACCGAAGAGACCCAGTACTTC,CASSYSRGFTEETQYF
TRBJ1-2,TRBV6-5,TRBD1,many,TGTGCCAGCAGTTTAGCCCCGGGACAGGGGACATATGGCTACACCTTC,CASSLAPGQGTYGYTF
TRBJ1-2,TRBV19,.,few,TGTGCCAGTAGTATATGGGAAAACTATGGCTACACCTTC,CASSIWENYGYTF
TRBJ1-4,TRBV20-1,TRBD1,.,TGCAGTGCTAGAGACCAGACAGGGGGCGAAGGAAAACTGTTTTTT,CSARDQTGGEGKLFF
TRBJ2-1,TRBV12-3/TRBV12-4,TRBD1,many,TGTGCCAGCAGCCCGGACAGGGCAACTTTCAATGAGCAGTTCTTC,CASSPDRATFNEQFF
TRBJ1-4,TRBV7-9,.,many,TGTGCCAGCGAAACCTCAGGGTCGGGGGAAAAACTGTTTTTT,CASETSGSGEKLFF
TRBJ1-2,TRBV6-5,.,many,TGTGCCAGCAGTTCGATTAACTATGGCTACACCTTC,CASSSINYGYTF
TRBJ1-1,TRBV19,.,.,TGTGCCAGTACCAAGCCCGGGGCCCCGAACACTGAAGCTTTCTTT,CASTKPGAPNTEAFF
TRBJ2-4,TRBV28,TRBD2,many,TGTGCCAGCAGTTTACCCGGCGGGAGGGCCTCGGCCAAAAACATTCAGTACTTC,CASSLPGGRASAKNIQYF
TRBJ2-1,TRBV19,.,many,TGTGCCAGTAGTATAGATGGGCGCGCCTACAATGAGCAGTTCTTC,CASSIDGRAYNEQFF
TRBJ1-4,TRBV3-1,.,many,TGTGCCAGCAGCCAGCTCAGGGAAAAGGGTGAAAAACTGTTTTTT,CASSQLREKGEKLFF
TRBJ2-4,TRBV12-3/TRBV12-4,TRBD2,many,TGTGCCAGCAGTGGAGGGCGGGAGGGCCCGAACATTCAGTACTTC,CASSGGREGPNIQYF
TRBJ2-7,TRBV28,.,many,TGTGCCAGCAGTTTTGGCCTACCAAGCTCCTACGAGCAGTACTTC,CASSFGLPSSYEQYF
TRBJ1-1,TRBV19,.,few,TGTGCCAGCTGGAACTTTAGGGTGAACACTGAAGCTTTCTTT,CASWNFRVNTEAFF
TRBJ1-2,TRBV20-1,.,.,TGCAGTGCGATAAGGACTTCGAGGGGCTACACCTTC,CSAIRTSRGYTF
TRBJ1-1,TRBV4-1,.,few,TGCGCCAGCAGCCAAGATCTGGCTCGGTGGCAGGGAGCTTTCTTT,CASSQDLARWQGAFF
TRBJ1-5,TRBV7-8,.,.,TGTGCCAGCAGCTTAGCGACAAGAGGGAATCAGCCCCAGCATTTT,CASSLATRGNQPQHF